Reported below is one T cell receptor beta chain. The antigen is undetermined. TCRdb called the RT-PCR reads again in MiXCR, with one record for every CDR3 protein. The profile shows around 790,000 distinct CDR3 sequences, 21% of them singletons. This sample was taken from a study of response to subunit inactivated influenza vaccine. General study points: The authors put forward the suggestion that each seasonal influenza vaccination may bring in only a limited number of new T cells.

The sequence was obtained from a man aged 50 to 59 who received an inactivated influenza vaccine. Source: PBMCs from blood, taken roughly 5 days after vaccination.

The CDR3 DNA reads as TGCGCCAGCAGCTTCGGGCTAGCGGCCGAGAATGAGCAGTTCTTC. This encodes CASSFGLAAENEQFF. The chain carries TRBV5-1 and TRBJ2-1; 7 nucleotides line up with TRBD2. From germline, CDR1 is SGHRS and CDR2 YFSETQ. V lost 2 bases and J lost 7; bases outside the gene matches: 9. The CDR3 extends over 15 amino acids.